The clone carrying this T cell receptor (beta chain) was picked up many times. Time point of the sample: after trial treatment. The sample's treatment: LDRT plus nivolumab, ipilimumab, low-dose cyclophosphamide and aspirin (RACIN trial). Donors received a regimen that comprised nivolumab, ipilimumab, aspirin, low-dose cyclophosphamide and low-dose radiotherapy. The patients who were eligible all carried advanced solid tumors that lacked tumor-infiltrating lymphocytes, meaning the tumors were TIL-negative. V shed 2 bases and J shed 8 bases, with 10 bases lying between them. This CDR3 is 13 amino acids long. Germline-derived CDR1 and CDR2 are SGHAT and FQNNGV. TRAV- and TRBV-specific primers primed first-strand cDNA, covering alpha and beta chains. TCR amplification involved about 20 PCR cycles with a constant-region primer and V-primer adapter. TCRdb ran MiXCR on the reads and lists one entry per CDR3 protein. The table has about 60,000 distinct CDR3 sequences, about 23% seen once.

This entry comes from a study of low-dose radiotherapy and immunotherapy resistance in tumors. In the study overall: The fractionation for Cohort 1 was 0.5 Gy per fraction every 2 weeks, totaling 6.5 Gy. Patients took oral aspirin 300 mg daily for four cycles from cycle 1 day 1.

This chain links TRBV11-2 with TRBJ2-4, with TRBD2 as a possible D gene (5 bases). The sample was PBMCs, taken after low-dose radiotherapy plus immunotherapy. The sequence was obtained from a male donor with prostate cancer. CDR3 bases: TGTGCCAGCAGCTTAAGGAGGTTTGACATTCAGTACTTC. Protein: CASSLRRFDIQYF.